Sequencing of this TCR beta chain was carried out in a study of blood T cells in healthy people across ages. Study-level points and caveats: With donor CMV status unknown, expanded clonotype changes were possibly confounded. Naive CD4+ cells and diversity were both higher in long-lived donors than in aged donors.

A second PCR of about 6 to 11 cycles used a sample-barcoded 5' primer and a J-beta primer mix. MiXCR, applied by TCRdb to the 5' RACE reads, yields one record per CDR3 protein. The data show about 1.8 million distinct CDR3 sequences, 49% seen once. A word on this clonotype: Antigen specificity is unknown.

This sequence was found in a woman between 40 and 55 years old in good health. The specimen was blood.

The CDR3 sequence: CASSQGRFIYWGLTDTQYF. CDR3 nucleotide sequence: TGCGCCAGCAGCCAAGGCCGGTTCATATATTGGGGACTCACAGATACGCAGTATTTT. The chain recombines TRBV4-3 with TRBJ2-3, with a tentative D call TRBD2 (6 bases). V was pared by 1 base and J by 2 bases, with 22 bases between. This CDR3 spans 19 amino acids. Germline CDR1 and CDR2: LGHNA and YSLEER.